This T cell receptor beta chain originates from a study of T cell responses to AZD1222 COVID-19 vaccine. Sequencing used immunoSEQ multiplex PCR; TCRdb keeps in-frame clones, though not all of them. The data contain fewer than 85,000 clones, nearly 90% of them seen just once; the ten biggest clones take up 1.3%. Second doses at about 4 or about 12 weeks were pooled. The CDR3 contains 14 residues. After removal of 4 bases from V and 6 bases from J, the junction contained 7 bases not matched to a gene. The germline CDR1 and CDR2 sequences are SGHTS and YDEGEE. About this clone itself: Its target is unknown.

Overall study results and limits: At study baseline, merely six AZD1222 recipients were seropositive. Donors were mostly white British, more females; clonal diversity possibly underestimated.

The material was peripheral blood, obtained 28 days after the second AZD1222 dose. This receptor was taken from an adult who received the AZD1222 COVID-19 vaccine. V usage is TRBV5-8 and J usage is TRBJ1-2; 9 bases match TRBD1. The CDR3 DNA sequence: TGTGCCAGCAGCGAAGACAGGGGGAAGGATGGCTACACCTTC. Its protein product is CASSEDRGKDGYTF.